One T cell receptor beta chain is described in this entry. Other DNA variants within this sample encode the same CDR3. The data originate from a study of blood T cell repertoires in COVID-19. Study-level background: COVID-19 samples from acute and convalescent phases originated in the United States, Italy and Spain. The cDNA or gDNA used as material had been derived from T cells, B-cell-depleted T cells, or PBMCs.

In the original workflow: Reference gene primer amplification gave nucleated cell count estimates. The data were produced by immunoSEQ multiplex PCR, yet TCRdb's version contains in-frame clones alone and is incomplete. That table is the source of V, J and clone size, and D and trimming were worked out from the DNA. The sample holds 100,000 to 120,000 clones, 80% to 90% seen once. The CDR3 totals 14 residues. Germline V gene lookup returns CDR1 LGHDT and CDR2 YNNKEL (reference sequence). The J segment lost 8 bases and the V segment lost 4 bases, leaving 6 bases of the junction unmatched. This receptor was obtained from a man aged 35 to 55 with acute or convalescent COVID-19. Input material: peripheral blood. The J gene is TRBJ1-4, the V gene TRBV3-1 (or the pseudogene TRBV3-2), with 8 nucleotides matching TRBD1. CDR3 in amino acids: CASSRGTGGEKLFF. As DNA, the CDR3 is TGTGCCAGCAGCCGCGGGACAGGTGGGGAAAAACTGTTTTTT.